Following are 10 T cell receptor beta chains from one sample sequenced in a study of shared clonotypes between healthy human individuals. The table came from immunoSEQ multiplex PCR; TCRdb's copy has only in-frame clones and leaves some out. The sample yields some 1 million clones, about 80% seen once. Source material: memory CD4+ T cells sorted from blood. Subset here: CD45RA-negative fraction. These receptors all stem from a man aged 18-30 years in good health.

This chain links TRBV5-1 with TRBJ2-5; 8 nucleotides line up with TRBD1. The CDR3 loop spans 14 amino acids. Unmatched junction bases numbered 11, after V lost 4 bases and J lost 9 bases. Germline CDR1 reads SGHRS; CDR2 reads YFSETQ. The CDR3 here is CASSGGQAGLAQYF. The CDR3 region has the DNA TGCGCCAGCAGCGGGGGACAGGCTGGGCTGGCCCAGTACTTC.

Ten or more counts support this clone. The V and J genes are TRBV7-2 and TRBJ2-7; 7 positions agree with TRBD2. Germline CDR1 and CDR2: SGHTA and FQGNSA. With V trimmed by 1 base and J by 1 base, 1 base remained unmatched. This CDR3 comprises 14 residues. CDR3: CASSLEAGSYEQYF. The DNA of the CDR3 is TGTGCCAGCAGCTTAGAAGCGGGATCCTACGAGCAGTACTTC.

J is TRBJ2-3 and V is TRBV10-2, with 9 bases identical to TRBD1. The CDR3 runs to 16 residues. The germline V gene has CDR1 WSHSY and CDR2 SAAADI. V shed 4 bases and J 1 base; nucleotides not matched to a gene: 6. The CDR3 nucleotides are TGCGCCAGCAGTGGCCTGGACAGGGGCGGCACAGATACGCAGTATTTT. This gives the protein CASSGLDRGGTDTQYF.

V is TRBV19 and J is TRBJ1-2; D remains unclear. With 3 bases removed from V and 0 bases from J, the gap between germline ends came to 8 bases. The CDR3 runs 14 residues. CDR1 is LNHDA and CDR2 is SQIVND in the germline V gene (reference sequence). The CDR3 DNA follows: TGTGCCAGTAGTATTGGAGGTTCTAACTATGGCTACACCTTC. This encodes CASSIGGSNYGYTF.

The gene calls are TRBV6-1 and TRBJ2-1, with 10 bases lining up with TRBD2. After removal of 8 bases from V and 7 bases from J, the junction contained 11 bases not matched to a gene. The CDR3 sequence is 15 residues long. The germline CDR1 and CDR2 sequences are MNHNS and SASEGT. The CDR3: CASGGQRGGRNEQFF. The CDR3 DNA is TGTGCCAGCGGAGGACAGCGGGGGGGCAGGAATGAGCAGTTCTTC.

J is TRBJ2-3 and V is TRBV27; 11 bases align to TRBD2. The V gene's germline CDR1 is MNHEY and CDR2 SMNVEV (reference sequence). V lost 8 bases and J lost 2; bases outside the gene matches: 6. This CDR3 contains 15 residues. CDR3 loop: CASSRTSGLTDTQYF. The CDR3 bases are TGTGCCAGCTCAAGGACTAGCGGGCTCACAGATACGCAGTATTTT.

This chain joins TRBV7-9 and TRBJ1-4; 7 bases agree with TRBD1. Germline V lookup: CDR1 SEHNR, CDR2 FQNEAQ (reference sequence). J gave up 7 bases and V 1 base, and 6 bases lay outside the gene matches. The CDR3 runs 15 residues. CDR3 nucleotides: TGTGCCAGCAGCTTAGATTTTGGGACAGTTGAAAAACTGTTTTTT. This encodes CASSLDFGTVEKLFF.

This clone was seen a single time. The chain employs TRBV6-1 and TRBJ2-5; 7 positions agree with TRBD2. CDR3 length: 14 residues. Losses at the gene ends were 5 bases for V and 1 base for J; bases not matched to a gene: 4. CDR1 and CDR2 (germline): MNHNS, SASEGT. In DNA, the CDR3 is TGTGCCAGCAGTTCCCTAGCGGTCCAAGAGACCCAGTACTTC. Translated: CASSSLAVQETQYF.

This chain uses TRBV7-9 with TRBJ2-5; 8 bases align to TRBD2. The length of the CDR3 is 17 residues. The germline gives CDR1 SEHNR, CDR2 FQNEAQ (reference sequence). Trimming cost V 5 bases and J 1 base; bases outside gene matches: 12. CDR3 coding DNA: TGTGCCAGCAGCCCAGGGACTAGTATGGGTCTCCAAGAGACCCAGTACTTC. Protein sequence: CASSPGTSMGLQETQYF.

This sequence joins TRBV6-5 and TRBJ2-2, with TRBD2 matching 8 bases. V lost 6 bases, J lost 2 bases, and 5 bases stayed unmatched. Germline V gene lookup returns CDR1 MNHEY and CDR2 SVGAGI. The CDR3 is made up of 15 amino acids. The CDR3 region has the DNA TGTGCCAGCAGAGCCGGACTAGCTAACACCGGGGAGCTGTTTTTT. This translates into CASRAGLANTGELFF.